The sample holds many counts of the clone carrying this TCR beta chain. The antigen remains undetermined. This record comes from a study of post-analysis software for immune sequencing data. Points from the study as a whole: Roughly five TRBV segments occurring more often in patients than controls included TRBV5-6, TRBV5-1 and TRBV20-1. Significantly decreased normalized Chao1 diversity was recorded for multiple sclerosis patients relative to controls.

Prepared TCR beta cDNA libraries contained unique molecular identifiers. Once 1 to 10 million T cells were used, roughly 500,000 cDNA molecules resulted. Each CDR3 protein is one row after TCRdb ran MiXCR on the PCR reads. The top ten clones hold roughly 1.6% of a sample with over 150,000 distinct CDR3 sequences, approximately 30% of them seen once. The CDR3 sequence is 17 residues long. The germline gives CDR1 DFQATT, CDR2 SNEGSKA (reference sequence). The V gene lost 1 base and the J gene lost 0 bases, with 18 bases spanning the gap. The sequencing input was blood. This sequence was found in a girl aged 5 to 17 with multiple sclerosis. This chain links TRBV20-1 with TRBJ1-2; D is unclear. The DNA for the CDR3 is TGCAGTGCTAGAGTCTTTCGGTCTGGGCCAGCTAACTATGGCTACACCTTC. Protein: CSARVFRSGPANYGYTF.